These T cell receptor beta chains were read from a single sample in a study of shared clonotypes between healthy human individuals. Using immunoSEQ multiplex PCR, the repertoire was profiled, and TCRdb retains in-frame clones only, with some absent. The sample includes about 2,100,000 clones, under 95% seen only once; the top ten take under 2%. The sequencing sample was made of naive CD8+ T cells from PBMCs. All receptors come from a man aged 18-30 years in good health. Some clones in this sample may be carry-over from other donors' samples. The conserved cysteine and the conserved F or W are not part of the CDR3 here.

V gene	CDR3 protein
TRBV28	ASSFRALTEAF
TRBV28	ASSLLSGRRSYEQY
TRBV19	ASSMVLGISTEAF
TRBV27	ASSSRGSRGGGQPQH
TRBV13	ASSLVRENTEAF
TRBV5-6	ASSLSTSNQPQH
TRBV2	AGRALPGDEQF
TRBV4-1	ASSQIRSTDTQY
TRBV30	AWSTRGAADEQY
TRBV10-2	ASSEFRDNQPQH
TRBV28	ASSLGVGGPPTDTQY
TRBV7-9	ASSLAGTPYGYT
TRBV2	ASSGGDREAF
TRBV27	ASSLRLVQSGAKNIQY
TRBV4-3	ASSQDGQAGNTIY
TRBV4-1	ASSLLAGPSYEQY
TRBV5-5	ASSLLVRITMIFGNEQF
TRBV7-9	ASSQDGTFYEQY
TRBV6-4	ASSEGTSGTGELF
TRBV4-1	ASSQVDPGQYTDTQY
TRBV28	ASRTTKTGWWDNEQF
TRBV13	ALRQATGYT
TRBV29-1	SVVFAVSYNEQF
TRBV18	ASSPSPSGTEAYEQY
TRBV11-2	ASSLVEGAGEQY
TRBV23-1	ASSQLPRGGSVCNQPQH
TRBV5-6	ASSGGQVMAEAF
TRBV28	ASSPPGLSKSSYNEQF
TRBV5-6	ASSFRPGTTEAF
TRBV4-1	ASSPGRLSGNTIY
TRBV4-2	ASTPPGGNEQF
TRBV27	ASRPTGYYEQY
TRBV7-6	ASSLDRGPNQPQH
TRBV27	ASSQRDHMKAPDTQY
TRBV5-4	ASSLDASGNTIY
TRBV7-9	ASSRSGEHNEQF
TRBV5-6	ASSLVGTGPYEQY
TRBV6-1	ASRRAGRLPGELF
TRBV4-3	ASSQDGLNTDTQY
TRBV4-1	ASSQDRTSNQPQH
TRBV5-6	ASRPTGAVYNEQF
TRBV6-5	ASAHAGKDTEAF
TRBV13	ASSSSGGRNQPQH
TRBV6-1	ASSEAVAGTYEQY
TRBV7-2	ASSFYLGQNQPQH
TRBV7-9	ASSTTGGSATGELF